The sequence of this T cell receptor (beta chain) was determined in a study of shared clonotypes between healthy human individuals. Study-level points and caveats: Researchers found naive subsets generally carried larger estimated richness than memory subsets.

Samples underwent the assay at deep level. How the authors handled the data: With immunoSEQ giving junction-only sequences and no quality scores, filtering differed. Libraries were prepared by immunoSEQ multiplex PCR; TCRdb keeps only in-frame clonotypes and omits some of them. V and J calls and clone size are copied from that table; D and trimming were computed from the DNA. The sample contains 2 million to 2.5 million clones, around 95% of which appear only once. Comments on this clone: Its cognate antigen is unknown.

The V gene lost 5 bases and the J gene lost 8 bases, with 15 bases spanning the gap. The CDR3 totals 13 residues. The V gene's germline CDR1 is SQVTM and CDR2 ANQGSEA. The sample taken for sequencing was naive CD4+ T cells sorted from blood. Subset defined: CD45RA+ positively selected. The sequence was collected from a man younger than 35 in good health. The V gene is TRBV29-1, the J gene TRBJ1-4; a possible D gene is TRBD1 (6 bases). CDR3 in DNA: TGCAGCGTTAGACGGGGGGCCGGCGAAAAACTGTTTTTT. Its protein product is CSVRRGAGEKLFF. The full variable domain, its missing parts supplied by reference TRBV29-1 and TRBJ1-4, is SAVISQKPSRDICQRGTSLTIQCQVDSQVTMMFWYRQQPGQSLTLIATANQGSEATYESGFVIDKFPISRPNLTFSTLTVSNMSPEDSSIYLCSVRRGAGEKLFFGSGTQLSVL.